The 10 T cell receptor beta chains below all came from one sample that was sequenced in a study of identical twins. From the 5' RACE reads, TCRdb called clonotypes with MiXCR, one entry per CDR3 protein. The table shows about 450,000 distinct CDR3 sequences, with 18% occurring only once. Sequences were obtained from naive T cells sorted from blood. The receptors derive from a man in his fifties or sixties in good health.

This clonotype was picked up a small number of times. The CDR3 DNA sequence: TGTGCCAGCAGCTCCTCCCTGGCGGGGCTGTTCTTC. This encodes CASSSSLAGLFF. The V and J genes are TRBV7-9 and TRBJ2-1, with D maybe TRBD2 (6 bases). There are 12 residues in the CDR3. Trimming removed 4 bases from V and 15 bases from J, with 16 bases in between. Germline CDR1 SEHNR, CDR2 FQNEAQ (reference sequence).

The V gene is TRBV5-1, the J gene TRBJ2-1; unclear D gene. CDR3 length equals 14 residues. V lost 3 bases and J lost 7, with 14 bases in between. CDR1 is SGHRS and CDR2 is YFSETQ in the germline V gene. The CDR3 is CASSSVINANEQFF. CDR3 bases: TGCGCCAGCAGCTCGGTAATAAATGCGAATGAGCAGTTCTTC. Full variable domain (missing parts from reference TRBV5-1 and TRBJ2-1): KAGVTQTPRYLIKTRGQQVTLSCSPISGHRSVSWYQQTPGQGLQFLFEYFSETQRNKGNFPGRFSGRQFSNSRSEMNVSTLELGDSALYLCASSSVINANEQFFGPGTRLTVL.

At least ten counts were recorded for this clonotype. The CDR3 is CASSPQQQYEQYF. The CDR3, as DNA: TGTGCCAGCTCACCACAGCAGCAATACGAGCAGTACTTC. This chain uses TRBV18 with TRBJ2-7; unclear D gene. Germline loops: CDR1 KGHSH, CDR2 LQKENI. V was shortened by 1 base and J by 4 bases, with 8 bases between the two germline ends. The CDR3 extends over 13 amino acids.

The J gene is TRBJ2-5, the V gene TRBV11-2, with 12 bases that match TRBD2. The CDR3 totals 18 residues. The V gene end was trimmed by 6 bases and the J gene end by 0 bases; junction bases not matched to a gene: 11. In germline, CDR1 is SGHAT, CDR2 FQNNGV. The CDR3 is CASRILGLAGPYQETQYF. Here the CDR3 DNA reads TGTGCCAGCAGGATATTGGGACTAGCGGGCCCGTACCAAGAGACCCAGTACTTC. The variable domain in full, completed from reference TRBV11-2 and TRBJ2-5, reads EAGVAQSPRYKIIEKRQSVAFWCNPISGHATLYWYQQILGQGPKLLIQFQNNGVVDDSQLPKDRFSAERLKGVDSTLKIQPAKLEDSAVYLCASRILGLAGPYQETQYFGPGTRLLVL.

The table lists this clonotype with a few counts. The J gene is TRBJ2-3, the V gene TRBV27; weak D call: TRBD2 (6 bases). Germline V gene sequence: CDR1 MNHEY, CDR2 SMNVEV (reference sequence). Deletions cut 4 bases from V and 5 bases from J, with 13 bases between. The length of the CDR3 is 14 residues. The CDR3 spells CASSYRGSIDTQYF. CDR3 DNA sequence: TGTGCCAGCAGTTACCGGGGGTCAATAGATACGCAGTATTTT.

This clonotype occurred many times. V usage is TRBV11-1 and J usage is TRBJ2-3; TRBD2 is a possible D gene (7 bases). The germline gives CDR1 SGHAT, CDR2 FQDESV (reference sequence). The V end was cut by 2 bases, the J end by 4 bases, with 31 bases between. The CDR3 contains 21 residues. CDR3 sequence: CASSLRPGSVYWGGVADTQYF. The DNA of the CDR3 is TGTGCCAGCAGCTTACGCCCGGGAAGCGTTTACTGGGGGGGCGTCGCAGATACGCAGTATTTT.

This clonotype was counted only a few times. The chain combines TRBV7-2 with TRBJ1-4, with a weak D call TRBD1 (5 bases). The germline gives CDR1 SGHTA, CDR2 FQGNSA. The V end was cut by 1 base, the J end by 0 bases, with 9 bases between. This CDR3 spans 16 amino acids. The DNA for the CDR3 is TGTGCCAGCAGCTTAGTGGGGGATGCAACTAATGAAAAACTGTTTTTT. It translates to CASSLVGDATNEKLFF.

The genes are TRBV15 and TRBJ1-2; D is undetermined. V lost 0 bases, J lost 4 bases, and 6 bases lay in between. CDR1 and CDR2 from the germline V gene are LNHNV and YYDKDF (reference sequence). The CDR3 runs to 13 residues. CDR3 DNA sequence: TGTGCCACCAGCAGAGAAAGGACCTATGGCTACACCTTC. Residues: CATSRERTYGYTF.

This clonotype occurred many times. The rearrangement joins TRBV10-3 to TRBJ2-7; D is unresolved. The CDR3 length is 12 residues. Germline V gives CDR1 ENHRY, CDR2 SYGVKD. V was clipped by 2 bases and J by 6 bases, with 8 bases between them. The DNA of the CDR3 is TGTGCCATCAGTGAGGACCGTCCCGAGCAGTACTTC. Its translation is CAISEDRPEQYF.

This clonotype was counted at least ten times. The chain is built from TRBV20-1 and TRBJ2-7; D call uncertain. The germline V gene encodes CDR1 DFQATT and CDR2 SNEGSKA (reference sequence). The V end was cut by 1 base, the J end by 4 bases, with 5 bases between. The CDR3 has 11 residues. In DNA form, the CDR3 reads TGCAGTGCTAGAGTTCAGTACGAGCAGTACTTC. Translating it yields CSARVQYEQYF.